Listed below are T cell receptor beta chains from one sample, sequenced in a study of PD-1 blockade in mismatch repair-deficient tumors. Sequencing used immunoSEQ multiplex PCR; TCRdb keeps in-frame clones, though not all of them. This sample has some 130,000 clones, with roughly 90% found just once. Specimen: peripheral blood, collected 70 to 73 weeks after starting pembrolizumab. All receptors derive from an adult with mismatch repair-deficient cancer. Each CDR3 is given with its conserved first and last residue. Fields, in order: V gene, clone size, D gene, J gene, CDR3 protein, CDR3 DNA. D genes are given only for firm matches. The size field is filled for only some rows; it gives once, few, many or a size class.

v_gene: TRBV16
abundance: .
d_gene: TRBD2
j_gene: TRBJ2-5
CDR3aa: CASSTAGLAQETQYF
CDR3nt: TGTGCCAGCAGCACCGCGGGACTAGCTCAAGAGACCCAGTACTTC

v_gene: TRBV19
abundance: .
d_gene: .
j_gene: TRBJ2-3
CDR3aa: CASSIPVEDTQYF
CDR3nt: TGTGCCAGTAGTATTCCGGTTGAAGATACGCAGTATTTT

v_gene: TRBV10-2
abundance: .
d_gene: TRBD1
j_gene: TRBJ2-7
CDR3aa: CASSDSDRGYEQYF
CDR3nt: TGCGCCAGCAGTGACTCTGACAGGGGCTACGAGCAGTACTTC

v_gene: TRBV28
abundance: .
d_gene: .
j_gene: TRBJ1-5
CDR3aa: CASSFSSGRISQPQHF
CDR3nt: TGTGCCAGCAGTTTCTCTTCTGGCAGGATCAGCCAGCCCCAGCATTTT

v_gene: TRBV4-1
abundance: once
d_gene: .
j_gene: TRBJ2-1
CDR3aa: CASSQKGESIYNEQFF
CDR3nt: TGCGCCAGCAGCCAAAAAGGGGAGAGTATCTACAATGAGCAGTTCTTC

v_gene: TRBV19
abundance: .
d_gene: TRBD1
j_gene: TRBJ2-2
CDR3aa: CASSLWTGHHGELFF
CDR3nt: TGTGCCAGTAGTCTCTGGACAGGACACCACGGGGAGCTGTTTTTT

v_gene: TRBV9
abundance: .
d_gene: .
j_gene: TRBJ1-5
CDR3aa: CASSVEKWGGPQHF
CDR3nt: TGTGCCAGCAGCGTAGAAAAATGGGGTGGTCCCCAGCATTTT

v_gene: TRBV27
abundance: .
d_gene: .
j_gene: TRBJ2-7
CDR3aa: CASSAGLTGEQYF
CDR3nt: TGTGCCAGCAGTGCCGGCCTTACAGGAGAGCAGTACTTC

v_gene: TRBV29-1
abundance: .
d_gene: TRBD2
j_gene: TRBJ2-1
CDR3aa: CSVEAPSGSRDEQFF
CDR3nt: TGCAGCGTTGAAGCTCCTAGCGGGAGTAGGGATGAGCAGTTCTTC

v_gene: TRBV6-1
abundance: .
d_gene: .
j_gene: TRBJ1-1
CDR3aa: CASSEWGAGRAFF
CDR3nt: TGTGCCAGCAGTGAGTGGGGGGCCGGTCGAGCTTTCTTT

v_gene: TRBV5-1
abundance: .
d_gene: .
j_gene: TRBJ2-7
CDR3aa: CASSFREPAYEQYF
CDR3nt: TGCGCCAGCAGCTTCAGGGAGCCTGCCTACGAGCAGTACTTC

v_gene: TRBV5-4
abundance: .
d_gene: .
j_gene: TRBJ1-2
CDR3aa: CAVENRVTNYGYTF
CDR3nt: TGTGCCGTAGAAAACAGGGTAACTAACTATGGCTACACCTTC

v_gene: TRBV29-1
abundance: .
d_gene: .
j_gene: TRBJ2-7
CDR3aa: CSVGSPAGEQYF
CDR3nt: TGCAGCGTTGGATCGCCAGCGGGCGAGCAGTACTTC

v_gene: TRBV5-1
abundance: .
d_gene: TRBD1
j_gene: TRBJ1-1
CDR3aa: CASSPQQGWAEAFF
CDR3nt: TGCGCCAGCAGCCCACAACAGGGGTGGGCTGAAGCTTTCTTT

v_gene: TRBV6-5
abundance: .
d_gene: .
j_gene: TRBJ2-7
CDR3aa: CASREPLTYEQYF
CDR3nt: TGTGCCAGCCGGGAACCACTCACCTACGAGCAGTACTTC

v_gene: TRBV7-6
abundance: .
d_gene: .
j_gene: TRBJ2-2
CDR3aa: CASSRDLTGELFF
CDR3nt: TGTGCCAGCAGCCGGGACTTAACCGGGGAGCTGTTTTTT

v_gene: TRBV7-9
abundance: .
d_gene: TRBD1
j_gene: TRBJ2-7
CDR3aa: CASSFQFGQGAYEQYF
CDR3nt: TGTGCCAGCAGCTTTCAGTTCGGACAGGGGGCTTACGAGCAGTACTTC

v_gene: TRBV5-6
abundance: .
d_gene: TRBD1
j_gene: TRBJ2-7
CDR3aa: CASTGQGWEQYF
CDR3nt: TGTGCCAGCACAGGACAGGGGTGGGAGCAGTACTTC

v_gene: TRBV19
abundance: .
d_gene: .
j_gene: TRBJ2-7
CDR3aa: CASSTPGGEQYF
CDR3nt: TGTGCCAGTAGTACTCCTGGGGGCGAGCAGTACTTC

v_gene: TRBV5-6
abundance: .
d_gene: TRBD2
j_gene: TRBJ2-7
CDR3aa: CASSLRGLANSYEQYF
CDR3nt: TGTGCCAGCAGCTTGAGGGGACTAGCTAACTCCTACGAGCAGTACTTC

v_gene: TRBV27
abundance: .
d_gene: .
j_gene: TRBJ2-7
CDR3aa: CASSLSSRGFYEQYF
CDR3nt: TGTGCCAGCAGTTTATCTAGCCGGGGATTTTACGAGCAGTACTTC

v_gene: TRBV28
abundance: once
d_gene: TRBD2
j_gene: TRBJ2-7
CDR3aa: CASSPPPGAGGPHEQYF
CDR3nt: TGTGCCAGCAGTCCGCCCCCGGGAGCGGGAGGGCCCCACGAGCAGTACTTC

v_gene: TRBV13
abundance: .
d_gene: .
j_gene: TRBJ1-2
CDR3aa: CASSPVADGYTF
CDR3nt: TGTGCCAGCAGCCCCGTCGCTGATGGCTACACCTTC

v_gene: TRBV13
abundance: .
d_gene: TRBD1
j_gene: TRBJ1-2
CDR3aa: CASSLVRQGAHGYTF
CDR3nt: TGTGCCAGCAGCTTAGTACGGCAGGGGGCTCATGGCTACACCTTC

v_gene: TRBV27
abundance: .
d_gene: .
j_gene: TRBJ1-3
CDR3aa: CASSKASSGNTIYF
CDR3nt: TGTGCCAGCAGCAAGGCTAGCTCTGGAAACACCATATATTTT

v_gene: TRBV29-1
abundance: .
d_gene: TRBD1
j_gene: TRBJ2-7
CDR3aa: CSVKDRVEQYF
CDR3nt: TGCAGCGTAAAAGACAGGGTGGAGCAGTACTTC

v_gene: TRBV4-2
abundance: .
d_gene: .
j_gene: TRBJ2-7
CDR3aa: CASSQDGAGYAEQYF
CDR3nt: TGTGCCAGCAGCCAAGATGGGGCGGGGTACGCCGAGCAGTACTTC

v_gene: TRBV7-9
abundance: few
d_gene: .
j_gene: TRBJ1-2
CDR3aa: CASSGNYGYTF
CDR3nt: TGTGCCAGCAGCGGGAACTATGGCTACACCTTC

v_gene: TRBV27
abundance: .
d_gene: TRBD1
j_gene: TRBJ2-7
CDR3aa: CASSVDRGSYEQYF
CDR3nt: TGTGCCAGCAGTGTGGACAGGGGGTCCTACGAGCAGTACTTC

v_gene: TRBV6-5
abundance: many
d_gene: .
j_gene: TRBJ2-3
CDR3aa: CASSYHREGTDTQYF
CDR3nt: TGTGCCAGCAGTTACCACAGGGAGGGAACAGATACGCAGTATTTT

v_gene: TRBV18
abundance: .
d_gene: .
j_gene: TRBJ2-3
CDR3aa: CASSRPGLATDTQYF
CDR3nt: TGTGCCAGCTCACGTCCGGGACTTGCCACAGATACGCAGTATTTT

v_gene: TRBV7-8
abundance: .
d_gene: TRBD1
j_gene: TRBJ2-1
CDR3aa: CASSFSQDRSDNEQFF
CDR3nt: TGTGCCAGCAGCTTTAGCCAGGACAGGTCGGATAATGAGCAGTTCTTC

v_gene: TRBV11-2
abundance: .
d_gene: .
j_gene: TRBJ2-2
CDR3aa: CASSRFQSSSGELFF
CDR3nt: TGTGCCAGCAGCCGATTCCAGAGCAGTAGCGGGGAGCTGTTTTTT

v_gene: TRBV30
abundance: .
d_gene: .
j_gene: TRBJ2-1
CDR3aa: CAWAYGDGADSYNEQFF
CDR3nt: TGTGCCTGGGCCTACGGTGATGGGGCGGATTCCTACAATGAGCAGTTCTTC

v_gene: TRBV28
abundance: .
d_gene: TRBD2
j_gene: TRBJ2-7
CDR3aa: CASSLSLAGGLTYEQYF
CDR3nt: TGTGCCAGCAGTTTAAGCCTAGCGGGAGGGCTCACCTACGAGCAGTACTTC

v_gene: TRBV7-3
abundance: .
d_gene: TRBD2
j_gene: TRBJ2-7
CDR3aa: CASSPGGGRSYEQYF
CDR3nt: TGTGCCAGCAGCCCGGGTGGCGGGAGATCCTACGAGCAGTACTTC

v_gene: TRBV15
abundance: once
d_gene: .
j_gene: TRBJ2-3
CDR3aa: CATSSNRLTSTDTQYF
CDR3nt: TGTGCCACCAGCAGCAACAGGCTCACTAGCACAGATACGCAGTATTTT

v_gene: TRBV29-1
abundance: .
d_gene: .
j_gene: TRBJ2-2
CDR3aa: CSVEWQVRTGELFF
CDR3nt: TGCAGCGTTGAGTGGCAGGTCCGCACCGGGGAGCTGTTTTTT

v_gene: TRBV5-4
abundance: .
d_gene: TRBD1
j_gene: TRBJ2-1
CDR3aa: CASSSTGDEQFF
CDR3nt: TGTGCCAGCAGTTCTACAGGGGACGAGCAGTTCTTC

v_gene: TRBV7-2
abundance: .
d_gene: .
j_gene: TRBJ2-7
CDR3aa: CASSLDWGKTYEQYF
CDR3nt: TGTGCCAGCAGCTTAGATTGGGGAAAAACCTACGAGCAGTACTTC

v_gene: TRBV2
abundance: .
d_gene: .
j_gene: TRBJ2-1
CDR3aa: CASSEAESSYNEQFF
CDR3nt: TGTGCCAGCAGTGAAGCGGAGAGCTCCTACAATGAGCAGTTCTTC